The T cell receptor beta chain described here comes from a study of shared clonotypes between healthy human individuals. Study findings and constraints: Sharing across four donors was highest in naive CD4 (around 5%) and lowest in memory CD8 (roughly 0.4%).

Germline CDR1 GTSNPN, CDR2 SVGIG (reference sequence). V was clipped by 2 bases and J by 7 bases, with 12 bases between them. This CDR3 is built from 13 residues. In the case of this clone: The antigen remains unidentified.

The assay ran at deep level. TCRdb's copy holds only in-frame clones and misses some; the assay was immunoSEQ multiplex PCR. The sample records millions of clones, about 94% being singletons. Naive CD8 cells lacked CD45RO, underwent positive selection for CCR7 and left out terminally differentiated effector memory CD45RA+ cells. The sample was naive CD8+ T cells sorted from blood. This receptor was obtained from a man between 18 and 35 years old in good health. The rearrangement joins TRBV30 to TRBJ2-1; no reliable D call. As DNA, the CDR3 is TGTGCCTGGAGTCCTGACTGGAATAATGAGCAGTTCTTC. This sequence encodes CAWSPDWNNEQFF.